Sequencing of this T cell receptor (beta chain) was carried out in a study of T cells after yellow fever vaccination. Findings and caveats of the study: Clonotypes shared by both compartments, CD4 and CD8, made up a small share.

Germline loops: CDR1 SGHVS, CDR2 FQNEAQ. This CDR3 contains 16 residues. V dropped 1 base and J dropped 2; count of bases not matched to a gene: 7. On this clonotype itself: Its target is not known.

TCR cDNA was made by 5'RACE template switching, adding a universal primer site and UMIs. TCRdb reprocessed the 5' RACE reads with MiXCR, giving one entry per CDR3 protein. The table records approximately 600,000 distinct CDR3 sequences, around an eighth of them present only once. The chain carries TRBV7-8 and TRBJ2-5, with TRBD2 matching 7 bases. The source was PBMCs, collected on the day of the yellow fever booster vaccination. This clonotype originated in a man aged 30 to 45 who received the YFV17D yellow fever vaccine. Here the CDR3 reads CASSLGWDYRQETQYF. The CDR3 region has the DNA TGTGCCAGCAGCTTAGGATGGGACTACAGACAAGAGACCCAGTACTTC.